Each of the 27 T cell receptor beta chains below was sequenced from the same sample in a study of spatial heterogeneity in lung cancer. TCRdb itself ran the 5' RACE reads through MiXCR, one entry per CDR3 protein. The sample includes roughly 120,000 distinct CDR3 sequences, about 12% of them seen just once. Documented time point: blood at routine non-recurrence follow-up after resection. Whole RNA from tumor, nontumor lung or frozen PBMC was sequenced unsorted. This specimen consisted of PBMCs, obtained at follow-up. The receptors originated from a male donor with early-stage non-small cell lung cancer.

This clonotype has more than one count but fewer than ten. The rearrangement uses TRBV9 and TRBJ2-7, with 7 bases lining up with TRBD1. Trimming cost V 4 bases and J 5 bases; bases outside gene matches: 12. This CDR3 is built from 15 residues. The V gene's germline CDR1 is SGDLS and CDR2 YYNGEE. DNA for the CDR3: TGTGCCAGCAGCCTTCAAAAGACAGGGAAGCACGAGCAGTACTTC. Translated: CASSLQKTGKHEQYF.

V gene TRBV10-2 combines with J gene TRBJ2-2, with 10 bases aligning to TRBD2. The CDR3 runs 16 residues. The J segment lost 3 bases and the V segment lost 6 bases, leaving 7 bases of the junction unmatched. Germline loops: CDR1 WSHSY, CDR2 SAAADI. Here the CDR3 reads CASRAGGPFDTGELFF. DNA of the CDR3: TGCGCCAGCAGAGCGGGGGGGCCTTTCGACACCGGGGAGCTGTTTTTT.

The chain couples TRBV2 to TRBJ2-5; 7 bases are a match to TRBD1. Trimming cost V 7 bases and J 2 bases; bases outside gene matches: 10. The CDR3 consists of 15 residues. Germline V CDR1 and CDR2: SNHLY, FYNNEI. CDR3 nucleotide sequence: TGTGCCAGCACTGTACAGGGGAAAATGCAAGAGACCCAGTACTTC. This sequence encodes CASTVQGKMQETQYF.

This clonotype has a count of ten or more. The chain couples TRBV4-3 to TRBJ2-5; possible D gene TRBD1, 5 bases. The germline V gene has CDR1 LGHNA and CDR2 YSLEER. V dropped 1 base and J dropped 6 bases, with 15 bases sitting between them. The CDR3 runs to 15 residues. The CDR3 protein is CASSQAVKGLKTQYF. The CDR3 nucleotides are TGCGCCAGCAGCCAAGCGGTAAAGGGGCTGAAGACCCAGTACTTC.

This clonotype has a count of ten or more. The CDR3 is CASAGAKYEQYF. The CDR3 nucleotides read TGCGCCAGCGCGGGGGCTAAGTACGAGCAGTACTTC. The V gene is TRBV5-1, the J gene TRBJ2-7, with D perhaps TRBD2 (7 bases). Trimming removed 7 bases at V and 4 bases at J, with 12 bases between. Germline-derived CDR1 and CDR2 are SGHRS and YFSETQ. The CDR3 covers 12 residues.

This clonotype was observed at least ten times. V is TRBV15 and J is TRBJ2-1; weak D call: TRBD2 (6 bases). The CDR3 contains 15 residues. Germline CDR1 reads LNHNV; CDR2 reads YYDKDF (reference sequence). Trimming took off 0 bases at V and 4 bases at J, with 10 bases between the two ends. The CDR3 bases are TGTGCCACCAGCAGAGAGCGGGGACCATACAATGAGCAGTTCTTC. The encoded protein is CATSRERGPYNEQFF.

The chain links TRBV12-5 to TRBJ2-1; D is unclear. Germline V gives CDR1 LGHNT, CDR2 FRNRAP. Trimming shortened V by 2 bases and J by 10 bases, and 3 bases separated the two germline ends. This CDR3 has 10 amino acids. The CDR3 region has the DNA TGTGCTAGTGGTTTGCCCGAGCAGTTCTTC. It codes for CASGLPEQFF. Drawing the rest from reference TRBV12-5 and TRBJ2-1, the complete variable domain is DARVTQTPRHKVTEMGQEVTMRCQPILGHNTVFWYRQTMMQGLELLAYFRNRAPLDDSGMPKDRFSAEMPDATLATLKIQPSEPRDSAVYFCASGLPEQFFGPGTRLTVL.

There are many counts of this clonotype. The gene calls are TRBV6-1 and TRBJ1-5; D might be TRBD1 (5 bases). This CDR3 is built from 14 residues. The V end lost 8 bases, the J end lost 6 bases, and 17 bases lay between the germline ends. Germline CDR1 is MNHNS and CDR2 is SASEGT. CDR3: CASGVPGTSQPQHF. The CDR3 coding sequence is TGTGCCAGCGGGGTTCCAGGGACGAGTCAGCCCCAGCATTTT.

The chain combines TRBV27 with TRBJ2-3; 9 bases map to TRBD2. With V trimmed by 5 bases and J by 2 bases, 8 bases remained unmatched. CDR1 is MNHEY, CDR2 SMNVEV, per germline (reference sequence). The CDR3 consists of 16 residues. CDR3 nucleotides: TGTGCCAGCAGTCTCGGACTAGCGCGGCCCACAGATACGCAGTATTTT. The encoded protein is CASSLGLARPTDTQYF.

This clonotype was observed a few times. The chain carries TRBV5-1 and TRBJ2-3; 8 bases fit TRBD2. Germline-derived CDR1 and CDR2 are SGHRS and YFSETQ. V was clipped by 3 bases and J by 4 bases; unmatched bases: 4. The length of the CDR3 is 14 residues. This chain's CDR3 is CASSWRTSSDTQYF. In nucleotides, the CDR3 is TGCGCCAGCAGCTGGAGGACTAGCTCAGATACGCAGTATTTT. The full variable domain, completed using reference TRBV5-1 and TRBJ2-3, is KAGVTQTPRYLIKTRGQQVTLSCSPISGHRSVSWYQQTPGQGLQFLFEYFSETQRNKGNFPGRFSGRQFSNSRSEMNVSTLELGDSALYLCASSWRTSSDTQYFGPGTRLTVL.

In this sample, this clonotype turned up a few times. The V and J genes are TRBV4-2 and TRBJ2-7; D is perhaps TRBD2 (6 bases). The CDR3 length is 17 residues. CDR1 and CDR2 from the germline V gene are LGHNA and YNFKEQ. Trimming removed 1 base from V and 4 bases from J, with 20 bases in between. CDR3 residues: CASSQGLTGDSLYEQYF. CDR3 in DNA: TGTGCCAGCAGCCAAGGCTTAACGGGGGACTCCTTATACGAGCAGTACTTC.

This clonotype was seen many times. V gene TRBV7-9 combines with J gene TRBJ1-1, with D possibly TRBD1 on 6 matching bases. The ends were cut back, 5 bases at V and 4 bases at J, with 17 bases in the middle. Germline CDR1 SEHNR, CDR2 FQNEAQ (reference sequence). The CDR3 runs 15 residues. CDR3 bases: TGTGCCAGCAGCCCCCCGGGGGGCTTAAGCACTGAAGCTTTCTTT. Translation gives CASSPPGGLSTEAFF.

CDR3 protein: CASSLRLQGPTDTQYF. The CDR3 bases are TGTGCCAGCAGTTTACGACTACAGGGCCCCACAGATACGCAGTATTTT. The chain links TRBV7-8 to TRBJ2-3; D perhaps matches TRBD1 (6 bases). V shed 6 bases and J shed 2 bases, with 18 bases lying between them. The CDR3 length is 16 residues. Germline values: CDR1 SGHVS, CDR2 FQNEAQ.

This clonotype has ten or more counts. Here the CDR3 DNA reads TGCGCCAGCAGCTTGGGGACAGGGAATGAAGCTTTCTTT. Its protein is CASSLGTGNEAFF. V usage is TRBV5-1 and J usage is TRBJ1-1; TRBD1 aligns across 8 bases. Germline loops: CDR1 SGHRS, CDR2 YFSETQ. The CDR3 contains 13 residues. The V segment lost 0 bases and the J segment 7 bases; nucleotides outside the gene matches: 2.

The chain uses TRBV5-1 and TRBJ1-5, with D perhaps matching TRBD1 (5 bases). In germline, CDR1 is SGHRS, CDR2 YFSETQ. This CDR3 comprises 15 residues. The germline V and J ends were trimmed by 0 bases and 0 bases, with 7 bases remaining between them. The CDR3 loop reads CASSLAGSSNQPQHF. CDR3 coding DNA: TGCGCCAGCAGCTTGGCAGGGAGTAGCAATCAGCCCCAGCATTTT.

The genes are TRBV7-2 and TRBJ2-1; TRBD1 matches 7 bases. J gave up 7 bases and V 5 bases, and 17 bases lay outside the gene matches. This CDR3 spans 17 amino acids. Germline loops: CDR1 SGHTA, CDR2 FQGNSA. The CDR3 loop is CASSRTGAGHRINEQFF. CDR3 nucleotides: TGTGCCAGCAGCCGCACAGGGGCCGGCCATAGGATAAATGAGCAGTTCTTC.

This clonotype was found many times. CDR3 in DNA: TGTGCCAGCAGGCAGACAGGGGGCGCGAACACCGGGGAGCTGTTTTTT. Translated, it gives CASRQTGGANTGELFF. This sequence joins TRBV6-2 or TRBV6-3 and TRBJ2-2; TRBD1 matches at 10 bases. The ends lost 6 bases at V and 0 bases at J; junction bases unmatched: 4. Germline V gene lookup returns CDR1 MNHEY and CDR2 SVGEGT. The CDR3 is 16 residues long.

This clonotype was detected a few times. CDR3 residues: CASSPRGGGLGTGELFF. In DNA form, the CDR3 reads TGCGCCAGCAGCCCCCGCGGCGGGGGGCTCGGGACCGGGGAGCTGTTTTTT. The chain combines TRBV5-1 with TRBJ2-2, with TRBD2 identical over 8 bases. The CDR3 runs 17 residues. The V gene end was trimmed by 4 bases and the J gene end by 5 bases; junction bases not matched to a gene: 13. Germline V gene sequence: CDR1 SGHRS, CDR2 YFSETQ.

The chain employs TRBV5-6 and TRBJ2-3; 8 bases match TRBD1. This CDR3 comprises 15 residues. V lost 0 bases to trimming and J lost 3 bases; unmatched junction nucleotides: 3. Germline CDR1 and CDR2: SGHDT and YYEEEE. The CDR3 loop reads CASSLVGQVTDTQYF. The CDR3 region has the DNA TGTGCCAGCAGCTTGGTGGGACAGGTGACAGATACGCAGTATTTT. The variable domain in full, completed from reference TRBV5-6 and TRBJ2-3, reads DAGVTQSPTHLIKTRGQQVTLRCSPKSGHDTVSWYQQALGQGPQFIFQYYEEEERQRGNFPDRFSGHQFPNYSSELNVNALLLGDSALYLCASSLVGQVTDTQYFGPGTRLTVL.

In this sample, this clonotype turned up many times. This chain connects TRBV5-1 to TRBJ1-2; no firm D call. Trimming left V 0 bases short and J 4 bases short, with 16 bases between. The CDR3 has 16 amino acids. CDR1 is SGHRS, CDR2 YFSETQ, per germline. The CDR3 here is CASSLAAGFAFYGYTF. As DNA, the CDR3 is TGCGCCAGCAGCTTGGCCGCGGGATTTGCATTCTATGGCTACACCTTC.

The rearrangement joins TRBV6-5 to TRBJ1-2; D is ambiguous. Germline CDR1 reads MNHEY; CDR2 reads SVGAGI. The ends were cut back, 0 bases at V and 4 bases at J, with 9 bases in the middle. The CDR3 is 14 residues long. CDR3 loop: CASSYSPDIYGYTF. The CDR3, as DNA: TGTGCCAGCAGTTACTCGCCCGACATCTATGGCTACACCTTC.

The rearrangement uses TRBV7-2 and TRBJ1-5; no reliable D call. The CDR3 has 12 amino acids. The germline V gene has CDR1 SGHTA and CDR2 FQGNSA. Between the trimmed V and J ends, which lost 3 bases and 6 bases, there was a span of 6 bases. CDR3 residues: CASSFLGQPQHF. Written as DNA, the CDR3 is TGTGCCAGCAGCTTTCTCGGTCAGCCCCAGCATTTT.

The V and J genes are TRBV7-8 and TRBJ2-6, with 10 nucleotides matching TRBD2. Germline V CDR1 and CDR2: SGHVS, FQNEAQ. CDR3 length: 18 residues. Germline trimming cut 5 bases from V and 1 base from J; bases unmatched to any gene: 8. The chain's CDR3 is CASSHRTSGESGANVLTF. DNA for the CDR3: TGTGCCAGCAGCCACCGGACTAGCGGAGAGTCTGGGGCCAACGTCCTGACTTTC.

The rearrangement uses TRBV10-3 and TRBJ2-3, with D perhaps TRBD2 (6 bases). This CDR3 spans 16 amino acids. V lost 4 bases, J lost 3 bases, and 17 bases lay in between. The germline V gene has CDR1 ENHRY and CDR2 SYGVKD. CDR3 bases: TGTGCCATCAGTGCGGATCTAGCGACCGATACAGATACGCAGTATTTT. Its protein product is CAISADLATDTDTQYF.

This clonotype was picked up a small number of times. The rearrangement uses TRBV6-2 or TRBV6-3 and TRBJ1-6, with D possibly being TRBD1 (6 bases). CDR3 length equals 15 residues. CDR1 MNHEY and CDR2 SVGEGT come from the germline V gene. V dropped 7 bases and J dropped 7 bases, with 17 bases sitting between them. The CDR3, as DNA: TGTGCCAGCACCCCCGCTGAGGGGGTCAATTCACCCCTCCACTTT. This codes for CASTPAEGVNSPLHF.

This clonotype was seen a few times. In DNA form, the CDR3 reads TGTGCCAGCAGCCTTAGTCCGGGGGCAGGAGAGACCCAGTACTTC. Its translation: CASSLSPGAGETQYF. The chain combines TRBV4-2 with TRBJ2-5, with D possibly called TRBD1 or TRBD2 (6 bases each). The CDR3 sequence is 15 residues long. From germline, CDR1 is LGHNA and CDR2 YNFKEQ. V was shortened by 4 bases and J by 4 bases, with 16 bases between the two germline ends.

This clonotype has only a few counts. This chain links TRBV5-1 with TRBJ2-3; 10 nucleotides match TRBD1. V lost 1 base to trimming and J lost 6 bases; unmatched junction nucleotides: 8. CDR1 and CDR2 (germline): SGHRS, YFSETQ. The CDR3 is 16 amino acids. DNA for the CDR3: TGCGCCAGCAGCTTGAATGGACAGGGGGTGGAGGATACGCAGTATTTT. The encoded protein is CASSLNGQGVEDTQYF.